This TCR beta chain is from a study of blood T cell repertoires in COVID-19 (dated by TCRdb to 2019 to 2021). Background on the whole study: Samples from collaborators originated in the United States, Italy and Spain and spanned both the acute and convalescent phases of COVID-19. The sample metadata nearly always contained a de-identified subject ID, COVID-19 status, age in years and sex. The repertoires were released in a freely available public database meant as a resource for research on the immune response to SARS-CoV-2. Where HLA class I and class II types were available, the types were taken from metadata supplied by the sample provider, not from assay-based typing. The prospective study material was composed of cDNA or gDNA derived from T cells, B-cell-depleted T cells, or PBMCs. Deeply sampled blood TCRbeta repertoires from subjects exposed to, actively infected with, or recovered from COVID-19 were included in the dataset. The samples were drawn from the first 160 participants of the ongoing ImmuneRACE study and from 1,254 subjects provided by 6 global collaborators. Overall study outcomes, separate from this receptor: The quantity of clinical and demographic metadata differed by source and by participant and was supplied without curation.

TCRbeta CDR3 regions were amplified from genomic DNA using the immunoSEQ Assay, a bias-controlled multiplex PCR. The original methods were these. Nucleated cell counts per sample were estimated from amplification of reference gene primers within the assay. To quantify the absolute abundance of each unique TCRbeta CDR3 rearrangement, sequence reads were collapsed and filtered. Productive Simpson clonality was computed per sample as the square root of Simpson's diversity index over productive rearrangements. TCRdb limited this immuneACCESS table to in-frame rearrangements with V and J called. A share of clones is missing; checked studies link under half to unresolved V genes, and the rest is unexplained. The V and J calls and clone size are taken from that table; D and trimming were inferred from the DNA. This sample holds 250,000 or so clones; approximately 88% were observed only once. The ten largest account for about 2.9% of the sample.

The CDR3 measures 14 amino acids from cysteine to phenylalanine. The CDR3 DNA has 42 bases and is translated from base 1. The V end loses 6 bases and the J end loses 0 bases, and a stretch of 12 bases separates them. CDR1 and CDR2 are read off the germline V gene as MDHEN and SYDVKM. A word on this clone: What this receptor recognizes is not known. The record has no base qualities; no much larger clone is one base away. This sample also contains other DNA sequences that code for the same CDR3.

Participants in the prospective study were enrolled through a virtual design, were aged roughly 18 to 95 years, and lived in 24 United States geographic areas. Cohort assignment in the prospective study relied on participant-reported clinical history from a screening survey and a study questionnaire. A participant counted as exposed if, within 2 weeks of entering the study, that participant had been in contact with someone who had a PCR-confirmed or clinician-diagnosed COVID-19 case. Each participant in the prospective study had whole blood, serum and a nasopharyngeal or oropharyngeal swab collected by mobile phlebotomists. Participants in the prospective study had the option to provide additional blood draws and questionnaires over a roughly 2-month period. Prospective study blood samples were shipped either frozen or at room temperature before DNA extraction.

The sample comprised PBMCs or T cells enriched from blood (not recorded which). The source is a woman aged 40 to 49 who had been exposed to COVID-19. The chain uses TRBV28 and TRBJ2-7; a weak D assignment points to TRBD1 (6 bases agree). The CDR3 reads CASSLTGSSYEQYF. The DNA reads TGTGCCAGCAGCTTAACAGGGAGCTCCTACGAGCAGTACTTC.